This entry lists 27 T cell receptor beta chains sequenced from one sample in a study. TCRdb ran MiXCR on the RT-PCR reads and lists one entry per CDR3 protein. This table has about 680,000 distinct CDR3 sequences, approximately 15% appearing once. Sequencing was performed on memory CD4+ T cells from blood. Receptor source: a female donor in good health, serving as a healthy control.

J is TRBJ2-7 and V is TRBV28; D gene uncertain. With 2 bases removed from V and 4 bases from J, the gap between germline ends came to 12 bases. The CDR3 runs 14 residues. Germline assignment: CDR1 MDHEN and CDR2 SYDVKM. The CDR3 coding sequence is TGTGCCAGCAGTTTAGGGGATTCACGATACGAGCAGTACTTC. Residues: CASSLGDSRYEQYF.

This clonotype was counted many times. The chain employs TRBV5-1 and TRBJ2-7; 8 bases are shared with TRBD1. V was pared by 0 bases and J by 1 base, with 6 bases of the junction left unmatched. The CDR3 length is 16 residues. Per the germline V gene, CDR1 is SGHRS and CDR2 is YFSETQ. The CDR3 nucleotides read TGCGCCAGCAGCTTGGGCGGGACAGGTGGTTCCTACGAGCAGTACTTC. Translation gives CASSLGGTGGSYEQYF.

This clonotype was seen many times. A read error may produce the germline difference seen at one junction end. The chain uses TRBV6-2 or TRBV6-3 and TRBJ2-7; D is perhaps TRBD1 or TRBD2 (5 bases each). In germline, CDR1 is MNHEY, CDR2 SVGEGT. The CDR3 consists of 13 residues. CDR3 coding DNA: TGTGCCAGCAGTTACTCGATCGGGGCGCGATCAAGTTTC. Residues: CASSYSIGARSSF.

The chain is built from TRBV7-3 and TRBJ2-5; weak D call: TRBD2 (5 bases). The length of the CDR3 is 13 residues. Germline V gene lookup returns CDR1 SGHTA and CDR2 FQGTGA. V lost 3 bases and J 7 bases, leaving 12 bases between the germline ends. The CDR3 DNA reads TGTGCCAGCAGCTTCGAAAGAGAGGGGACCCAGTACTTC. Translation gives CASSFEREGTQYF. The whole variable domain, remainder taken from reference TRBV7-3 and TRBJ2-5, is GAGVSQTPSNKVTEKGKYVELRCDPISGHTALYWYRQSLGQGPEFLIYFQGTGAADDSGLPNDRFFAVRPEGSVSTLKIQRTERGDSAVYLCASSFEREGTQYFGPGTRLLVL.

The V call is TRBV6-6, the J call TRBJ1-4; TRBD1 might be the D (6 bases). Trimming stripped 7 bases from V and 3 bases from J, with 12 bases between. Per germline, CDR1 MNHNY and CDR2 SVGAGI (reference sequence). This CDR3 is built from 14 residues. CDR3 nucleotides: TGTGCCAGCACCCCGGGACACTCTAATGAAAAACTGTTTTTT. It translates to CASTPGHSNEKLFF.

This sequence joins TRBV4-3 and TRBJ2-2; D unresolved. The CDR3 spans 14 residues. Germline assignment: CDR1 LGHNA and CDR2 YSLEER. Between the trimmed V and J ends, which lost 0 bases and 9 bases, there was a span of 11 bases. CDR3 sequence: CASSQEGSARELFF. The CDR3, as DNA: TGCGCCAGCAGCCAAGAGGGAAGTGCCCGGGAGCTGTTTTTT.

Many counts were recorded for this clonotype. The chain is built from TRBV20-1 and TRBJ2-5, with 8 bases identical to TRBD2. In germline, CDR1 is DFQATT, CDR2 SNEGSKA (reference sequence). The V gene end was trimmed by 7 bases and the J gene end by 1 base; junction bases not matched to a gene: 5. The CDR3 runs to 13 residues. DNA for the CDR3: TGCAGTGGACGGAGCGGGAGCCAAGAGACCCAGTACTTC. It is translated as CSGRSGSQETQYF.

The chain uses TRBV7-9 and TRBJ1-3; perhaps TRBD1 as D (6 bases). The CDR3 has 15 residues. CDR1 is SEHNR, CDR2 FQNEAQ, per germline (reference sequence). Trimming stripped 5 bases from V and 0 bases from J, with 11 bases between. The CDR3 reads CASSGIGGSGNTIYF. CDR3 coding DNA: TGTGCCAGCAGCGGGATAGGGGGCTCTGGAAACACCATATATTTT.

This clonotype showed up many times. The rearrangement links TRBV12-3 or TRBV12-4 to TRBJ2-7; D is unresolved. This CDR3 is 13 amino acids long. V lost 4 bases and J 7 bases, leaving 14 bases between the germline ends. The CDR3 loop is CASSSALVGEQYF. CDR3 DNA sequence: TGTGCCAGCAGTTCAGCATTGGTCGGGGAGCAGTACTTC.

This clonotype appeared a few times. This chain links TRBV12-3 or TRBV12-4 with TRBJ1-5; D is uncertain. Between the trimmed V and J ends, which lost 5 bases and 2 bases, there was a span of 7 bases. There are 13 residues in the CDR3. CDR3 loop: CASSDGGNQPQHF. The CDR3 DNA reads as TGTGCCAGCAGTGACGGTGGCAATCAGCCCCAGCATTTT.

This chain uses TRBV20-1 with TRBJ1-2; D is uncertain. This CDR3 is built from 14 residues. Germline V CDR1 and CDR2: DFQATT, SNEGSKA (reference sequence). V dropped 5 bases and J dropped 4 bases, with 17 bases sitting between them. The CDR3 here is CSAGVQQTSYGYTF. The CDR3 nucleotides are TGCAGTGCTGGGGTGCAGCAAACATCCTATGGCTACACCTTC.

The V gene is TRBV10-3, the J gene TRBJ2-3; TRBD2 aligns across 13 bases. Per the germline V gene, CDR1 is ENHRY and CDR2 is SYGVKD. The CDR3 is 15 amino acids. With 4 bases clipped from V and 6 bases from J, the junction kept 4 bases outside the gene matches. In nucleotides, the CDR3 is TGTGCCATCAGTGCAGGACTAGCGGGAGACGATACGCAGTATTTT. Translating it yields CAISAGLAGDDTQYF.

This clonotype was seen at least ten times. The gene calls are TRBV5-6 and TRBJ2-1, with 7 bases matching TRBD1. The CDR3 totals 15 residues. Losses at the gene ends were 4 bases for V and 5 bases for J; bases not matched to a gene: 9. Germline V CDR1 and CDR2: SGHDT, YYEEEE. The CDR3, as DNA: TGTGCCAGCAGCGCTGACAGGGTCTTTCACAATGAGCAGTTCTTC. Translating gives CASSADRVFHNEQFF. The full variable domain, in which reference TRBV5-6 and TRBJ2-1 provide the parts outside the CDR3, is DAGVTQSPTHLIKTRGQQVTLRCSPKSGHDTVSWYQQALGQGPQFIFQYYEEEERQRGNFPDRFSGHQFPNYSSELNVNALLLGDSALYLCASSADRVFHNEQFFGPGTRLTVL.

The sample holds a few counts of this clonotype. The gene calls are TRBV5-6 and TRBJ2-3, with 13 bases fitting TRBD2. Germline CDR1 is SGHDT and CDR2 is YYEEEE. The CDR3 sequence is 17 residues long. V dropped 4 bases and J dropped 5; count of bases not matched to a gene: 10. The chain's CDR3 is CASSLVTSGGMGDTQYF. In nucleotides, the CDR3 is TGTGCCAGCAGCCTGGTGACTAGCGGGGGGATGGGAGATACGCAGTATTTT.

In this sample, this clonotype turned up many times. The chain is built from TRBV7-2 and TRBJ2-5; TRBD1 might be the D (6 bases). Trimming took off 6 bases at V and 9 bases at J, with 14 bases between the two ends. Germline assignment: CDR1 SGHTA and CDR2 FQGNSA. This CDR3 is built from 12 residues. As DNA, the CDR3 is TGTGCCAGCAGGGAAAACAGGGACCCCCAGTACTTC. Residues: CASRENRDPQYF.

In this sample, this clonotype turned up many times. This sequence joins TRBV25-1 and TRBJ2-7, with D perhaps TRBD1 (5 bases). V was trimmed by 4 bases and J by 1 base, leaving 14 bases between them. CDR1 and CDR2 from the germline V gene are MGHDK and SYGVNS. This CDR3 contains 15 residues. The CDR3 bases are TGTGCCAGCAGTGTGGCAGGGAAATTATCCTACGAGCAGTACTTC. Amino acids: CASSVAGKLSYEQYF.

A few counts support this clonotype. V is TRBV12-3 or TRBV12-4 and J is TRBJ2-5, with 8 bases matching TRBD1. CDR3 length: 14 amino acids. Losses at the gene ends were 6 bases for V and 5 bases for J; bases not matched to a gene: 8. CDR3 residues: CASSQGARLETQYF. The CDR3 region has the DNA TGTGCCAGCAGCCAGGGGGCGAGGTTGGAGACCCAGTACTTC.

This clonotype was detected only a few times. The V call is TRBV4-3, the J call TRBJ1-2, with 10 bases that match TRBD1. Germline trimming cut 1 base from V and 7 bases from J; bases unmatched to any gene: 9. Germline CDR1 reads LGHNA; CDR2 reads YSLEER. This CDR3 comprises 16 residues. In DNA, the CDR3 is TGCGCCAGCAGCCAAGGAGGGGACAGGGGTTCCGGTGGCTACACCTTC. Translated, it gives CASSQGGDRGSGGYTF.

This clonotype turned up a few times. The chain couples TRBV28 to TRBJ2-7; 13 nucleotides agree with TRBD2. There are 15 residues in the CDR3. In germline, CDR1 is MDHEN, CDR2 SYDVKM. The ends lost 6 bases at V and 3 bases at J; junction bases unmatched: 5. DNA for the CDR3: TGTGCCAGCAGAAGGACTAGCGGGAGATACTACGAGCAGTACTTC. The encoded protein is CASRRTSGRYYEQYF.

The V and J genes are TRBV15 and TRBJ2-7; possibly TRBD1 for D (6 bases). Germline CDR1 LNHNV, CDR2 YYDKDF (reference sequence). The germline V and J ends were trimmed by 2 bases and 3 bases, with 14 bases remaining between them. The CDR3 extends over 15 amino acids. CDR3 in amino acids: CATSRSPGHYYEQYF. The CDR3 bases are TGTGCCACCAGCAGATCCCCGGGACACTACTACGAGCAGTACTTC.

A few counts support this clonotype. CDR3 protein: CASSYWGPPNTGELFF. The DNA of the CDR3 is TGTGCCAGCAGTTACTGGGGCCCACCCAACACCGGGGAGCTGTTTTTT. This rearrangement joins TRBV6-5 to TRBJ2-2; the D gene is possibly TRBD1 (5 bases). Germline values: CDR1 MNHEY, CDR2 SVGAGI. Deletions cut 1 base from V and 2 bases from J, with 11 bases between. The CDR3 sequence is 16 residues long.

This clonotype was counted many times. The genes are TRBV7-2 and TRBJ2-1; the D call may be TRBD1 or TRBD2 (5 bases each). Looked up from germline, CDR1 is SGHTA and CDR2 is FQGNSA. This CDR3 region has 15 residues. Trimming took off 1 base at V and 5 bases at J, with 12 bases between the two ends. The CDR3 DNA is TGTGCCAGCAGCTTAGTGTCAGGGAGAGACAATGAGCAGTTCTTC. Its translation is CASSLVSGRDNEQFF.

This chain's CDR3 is CASSQDSNTQYF. CDR3 DNA: TGCGCCAGCAGCCAAGACTCTAATACGCAGTATTTT. This chain connects TRBV4-1 to TRBJ2-3; D remains unclear. Per germline, CDR1 MGHRA and CDR2 YSYEKL. This CDR3 contains 12 residues. Between the trimmed V and J ends, which lost 0 bases and 7 bases, there was a span of 5 bases.

CDR3: CASCRVGETQYF. In DNA, the CDR3 is TGTGCCAGCTGCAGGGTGGGGGAGACCCAGTACTTC. The rearrangement uses TRBV7-2 and TRBJ2-5; D may be TRBD1 (5 bases). There are 12 residues in the CDR3. V shed 8 bases and J shed 5 bases, with 12 bases lying between them. Per the germline V gene, CDR1 is SGHTA and CDR2 is FQGNSA.

This clonotype was found many times. The rearrangement uses TRBV6-5 and TRBJ2-3; 7 bases map to TRBD1. From germline, CDR1 is MNHEY and CDR2 SVGAGI. Losses at the gene ends were 5 bases for V and 0 bases for J; bases not matched to a gene: 5. The CDR3 totals 15 residues. The CDR3 sequence: CASSHGTVSTDTQYF. DNA of the CDR3: TGTGCCAGCAGTCACGGGACAGTTAGCACAGATACGCAGTATTTT.

This clonotype was detected a few times. The rearrangement uses TRBV6-1 and TRBJ2-7; 10 nucleotides align to TRBD1. The CDR3 loop spans 17 amino acids. Germline V gives CDR1 MNHNS, CDR2 SASEGT. V dropped 4 bases and J dropped 5; count of bases not matched to a gene: 14. CDR3 region: CASSVSLTTGGYDEQYF. CDR3 coding DNA: TGTGCCAGCAGTGTTTCCCTAACGACAGGGGGCTACGACGAGCAGTACTTC.

The CDR3 spells CASSFFDYEQYF. The CDR3 coding sequence is TGTGCCAGCAGTTTCTTTGACTACGAGCAGTACTTC. The chain carries TRBV28 and TRBJ2-7; D gene ambiguous. V gave up 3 bases and J gave up 3 bases, with 6 bases separating them. The CDR3 runs 12 residues. The germline V gene encodes CDR1 MDHEN and CDR2 SYDVKM. The variable domain in full, completed from reference TRBV28 and TRBJ2-7, reads DVKVTQSSRYLVKRTGEKVFLECVQDMDHENMFWYRQDPGLGLRLIYFSYDVKMKEKGDIPEGYSVSREKKERFSLILESASTNQTSMYLCASSFFDYEQYFGPGTRLTVT.